Each of the 15 T cell receptor beta chains below was sequenced from the same sample in a study of blood T cells in healthy people across ages. The use of a sample-barcoded 5' primer and a J-beta primer mix characterized a second PCR of 7 to 11 cycles. TCRdb called the 5' RACE reads again in MiXCR, with one record for every CDR3 protein. The table has roughly 830,000 distinct CDR3 sequences, about 59% seen once; the top ten hold 25% to 35%. The sequenced sample was blood. These receptor sequences come from a man younger than 40 in good health.

This clonotype was recorded once. CDR3 residues: CASSFAGRYNEQFF. In DNA form, the CDR3 reads TGTGCCAGCAGCTTTGCGGGCCGATACAATGAGCAGTTCTTC. The chain uses TRBV7-2 and TRBJ2-1; D may be TRBD2 (5 bases). Germline V gene data show CDR1 as SGHTA and CDR2 as FQGNSA. This CDR3 comprises 14 residues. Trimming shortened V by 3 bases and J by 4 bases, and 10 bases separated the two germline ends.

The chain employs TRBV7-9 and TRBJ2-5, with TRBD2 matching 7 bases. J was trimmed by 2 bases and V by 3 bases; bases with no gene match: 6. Looked up from germline, CDR1 is SEHNR and CDR2 is FQNEAQ (reference sequence). This CDR3 is 15 amino acids long. The CDR3 spells CASSFSGFKQETQYF. The CDR3 DNA is TGTGCCAGCAGCTTTAGCGGGTTTAAACAAGAGACCCAGTACTTC.

V gene TRBV6-4 combines with J gene TRBJ2-1; 10 positions match TRBD2. The J segment lost 8 bases and the V segment lost 0 bases, leaving 4 bases of the junction unmatched. The CDR3 loop spans 15 amino acids. Germline values: CDR1 MRHNA, CDR2 SNTAGT. The CDR3 DNA reads as TGTGCCAGCAGTGACTCAGCTAGCGGGGGCGATGAGCAGTTCTTC. It codes for CASSDSASGGDEQFF.

This clonotype was detected a few times. The chain uses TRBV20-1 and TRBJ2-1; TRBD2 matches 7 bases. This CDR3 has 13 amino acids. CDR1 and CDR2 (germline): DFQATT, SNEGSKA (reference sequence). V was clipped by 7 bases and J by 4 bases; unmatched bases: 7. In DNA form, the CDR3 reads TGCAGTGGGCGCAGGGAGGGGTACAATGAGCAGTTCTTC. This codes for CSGRREGYNEQFF.

DNA for the CDR3: TGTGCCAGCAGTCCTACAGAGACTAATGAAAAACTGTTTTTT. This translates into CASSPTETNEKLFF. V and J are TRBV6-5 and TRBJ1-4; D remains ambiguous. Per the germline V gene, CDR1 is MNHEY and CDR2 is SVGAGI. V lost 5 bases and J lost 2, with 9 bases in between. The CDR3 length is 14 residues.

V and J are TRBV12-3 or TRBV12-4 and TRBJ2-1; 10 nucleotides agree with TRBD1. The ends lost 6 bases at V and 5 bases at J; junction bases unmatched: 7. The CDR3 is made up of 15 amino acids. The CDR3 DNA follows: TGTGCCAGCAGCTTCGACAGGGGGCCTCACAATGAGCAGTTCTTC. Protein: CASSFDRGPHNEQFF.

V usage is TRBV29-1 and J usage is TRBJ1-1, with 7 bases aligning to TRBD1. The V segment lost 4 bases and the J segment 0 bases; nucleotides outside the gene matches: 8. The CDR3 runs to 15 residues. The germline V gene encodes CDR1 SQVTM and CDR2 ANQGSEA. The CDR3 loop reads CSVGKGATVNTEAFF. In nucleotides, the CDR3 is TGCAGCGTTGGGAAGGGGGCGACGGTGAACACTGAAGCTTTCTTT.

The chain is built from TRBV20-1 and TRBJ1-1, with 11 positions matching TRBD1. Trimming cost V 0 bases and J 5 bases; bases outside gene matches: 8. Germline values: CDR1 DFQATT, CDR2 SNEGSKA (reference sequence). This CDR3 is 16 amino acids long. In nucleotides, the CDR3 is TGCAGTGCTAGAGACCCGGGACAGGGGGGTCGGACTGAAGCTTTCTTT. Protein sequence: CSARDPGQGGRTEAFF.

This clonotype was seen only a few times. This rearrangement joins TRBV7-2 to TRBJ2-3; D unclear. The V gene lost 6 bases and the J gene lost 6 bases, with 7 bases spanning the gap. This CDR3 contains 11 residues. Germline-derived CDR1 and CDR2 are SGHTA and FQGNSA. The CDR3 sequence is CASRGWDTQYF. As DNA, the CDR3 is TGTGCCAGCAGGGGGTGGGATACGCAGTATTTT.

The chain employs TRBV9 and TRBJ2-7, with D tentatively TRBD1 (5 bases). V lost 3 bases and J lost 0, with 10 bases in between. In germline, CDR1 is SGDLS, CDR2 YYNGEE. CDR3 size: 14 residues. CDR3 DNA sequence: TGTGCCAGCAGCGCCCAAGACAGCTCCTACGAGCAGTACTTC. Protein: CASSAQDSSYEQYF.

The rearrangement joins TRBV4-3 to TRBJ1-5; 7 bases agree with TRBD1. CDR1 and CDR2 from the germline V gene are LGHNA and YSLEER. After removal of 4 bases from V and 7 bases from J, the junction contained 7 bases not matched to a gene. The CDR3 extends over 14 amino acids. DNA of the CDR3: TGCGCCAGCAGCCTCAGGGGGGTAGGGCAGCCCCAGCATTTT. Its protein is CASSLRGVGQPQHF.

This clonotype was seen a handful of times. The V gene is TRBV7-3, the J gene TRBJ2-3; D may be TRBD1 (6 bases). The V and J ends lost 5 bases and 6 bases respectively, with 18 bases between them. The CDR3 has 15 residues. The germline gives CDR1 SGHTA, CDR2 FQGTGA. CDR3 sequence: CASSSPDSMADTQYF. Here the CDR3 DNA reads TGTGCCAGCAGCAGTCCGGACAGCATGGCCGATACGCAGTATTTT.

Concerning this clonotype: A single base separates this from a much larger clone, so it may be a read error. As DNA, the CDR3 is TGTGCCAGCGACATGTCTGTGGGGGGAGTAAATGAGCAGTTCTTC. Its translation: CASDMSVGGVNEQFF. The gene calls are TRBV27 and TRBJ2-1, with D perhaps matching TRBD2 (6 bases). CDR3 length: 15 amino acids. The germline V gene has CDR1 MNHEY and CDR2 SMNVEV (reference sequence). V was clipped by 8 bases and J by 7 bases, with 21 bases between them.

This clonotype was seen a handful of times. The rearrangement links TRBV28 to TRBJ2-7; 9 nucleotides line up with TRBD1. Germline CDR1 is MDHEN and CDR2 is SYDVKM. CDR3 size: 14 residues. J was trimmed by 3 bases and V by 6 bases; bases with no gene match: 6. The CDR3 sequence is CASRRTGQGYEQYF. As DNA, the CDR3 is TGTGCCAGCAGACGAACGGGACAGGGCTACGAGCAGTACTTC.

This chain joins TRBV28 and TRBJ2-1, with TRBD1 identical over 7 bases. In germline, CDR1 is MDHEN, CDR2 SYDVKM. J was trimmed by 6 bases and V by 2 bases; bases with no gene match: 7. The CDR3 sequence is 15 residues long. CDR3 protein: CASSLNRGYVNEQFF. The CDR3 DNA reads TGTGCCAGCAGTTTAAACAGGGGTTATGTCAATGAGCAGTTCTTC.